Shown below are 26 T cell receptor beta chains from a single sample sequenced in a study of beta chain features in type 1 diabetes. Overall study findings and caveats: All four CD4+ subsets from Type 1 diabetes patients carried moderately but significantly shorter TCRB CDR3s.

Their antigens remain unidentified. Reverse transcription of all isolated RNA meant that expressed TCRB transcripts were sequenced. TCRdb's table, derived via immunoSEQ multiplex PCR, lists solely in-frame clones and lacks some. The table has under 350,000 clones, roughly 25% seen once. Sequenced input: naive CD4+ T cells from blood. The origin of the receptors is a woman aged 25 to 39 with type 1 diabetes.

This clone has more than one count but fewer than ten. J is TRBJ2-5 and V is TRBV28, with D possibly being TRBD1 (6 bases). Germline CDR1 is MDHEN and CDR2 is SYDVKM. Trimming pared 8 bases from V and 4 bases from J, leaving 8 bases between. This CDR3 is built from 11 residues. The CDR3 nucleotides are TGTGCCAGCGAGGGGGTAGAGACCCAGTACTTC. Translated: CASEGVETQYF. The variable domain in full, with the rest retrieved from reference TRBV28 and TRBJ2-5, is DVKVTQSSRYLVKRTGEKVFLECVQDMDHENMFWYRQDPGLGLRLIYFSYDVKMKEKGDIPEGYSVSREKKERFSLILESASTNQTSMYLCASEGVETQYFGPGTRLLVL.

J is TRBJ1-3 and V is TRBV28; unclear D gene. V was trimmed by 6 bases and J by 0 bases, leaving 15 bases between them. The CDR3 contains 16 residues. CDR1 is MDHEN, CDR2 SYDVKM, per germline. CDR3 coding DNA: TGTGCCAGCAGGAGCGGAGCGGAACTCTCTGGAAACACCATATATTTT. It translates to CASRSGAELSGNTIYF.

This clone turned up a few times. The CDR3 region has the DNA TGTGCCAGCCCCTCCCGGGTCACCGGGGAGCTGTTTTTT. It yields the protein CASPSRVTGELFF. The J gene is TRBJ2-2, the V gene TRBV28; D is unresolved. CDR1 MDHEN and CDR2 SYDVKM come from the germline V gene. The V gene lost 8 bases and the J gene lost 4 bases, with 11 bases spanning the gap. The CDR3 length is 13 residues.

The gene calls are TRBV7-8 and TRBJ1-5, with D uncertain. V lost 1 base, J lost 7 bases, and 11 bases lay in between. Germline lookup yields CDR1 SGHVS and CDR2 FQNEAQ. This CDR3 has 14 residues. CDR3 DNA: TGTGCCAGCAGCTTAGTTGATGGGCAGCAGCCCCAGCATTTT. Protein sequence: CASSLVDGQQPQHF.

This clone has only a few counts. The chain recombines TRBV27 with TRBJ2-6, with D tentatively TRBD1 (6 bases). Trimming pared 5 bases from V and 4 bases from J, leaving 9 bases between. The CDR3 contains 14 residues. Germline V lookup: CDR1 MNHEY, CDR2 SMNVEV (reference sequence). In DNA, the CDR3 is TGTGCCAGCAGTAACAGGGACGGGGCCAACGTCCTGACTTTC. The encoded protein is CASSNRDGANVLTF.

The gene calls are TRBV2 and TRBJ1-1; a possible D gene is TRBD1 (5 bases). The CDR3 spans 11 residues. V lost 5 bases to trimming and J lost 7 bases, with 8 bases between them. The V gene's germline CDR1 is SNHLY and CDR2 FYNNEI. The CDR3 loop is CASSFRDEAFF. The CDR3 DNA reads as TGTGCCAGCAGTTTCAGGGATGAAGCTTTCTTT.

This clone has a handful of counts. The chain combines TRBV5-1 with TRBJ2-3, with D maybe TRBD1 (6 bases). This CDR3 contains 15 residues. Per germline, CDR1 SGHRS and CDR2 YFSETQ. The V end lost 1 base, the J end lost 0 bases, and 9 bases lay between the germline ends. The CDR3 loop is CASSLMQGSTDTQYF. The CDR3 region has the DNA TGCGCCAGCAGCTTGATGCAGGGGAGCACAGATACGCAGTATTTT.

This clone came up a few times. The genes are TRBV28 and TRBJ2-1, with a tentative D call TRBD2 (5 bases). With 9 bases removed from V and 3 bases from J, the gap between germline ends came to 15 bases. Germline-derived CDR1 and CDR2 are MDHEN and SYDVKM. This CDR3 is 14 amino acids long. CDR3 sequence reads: CASQEDFYYNEQFF. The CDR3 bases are TGTGCCAGTCAAGAGGACTTTTACTACAATGAGCAGTTCTTC.

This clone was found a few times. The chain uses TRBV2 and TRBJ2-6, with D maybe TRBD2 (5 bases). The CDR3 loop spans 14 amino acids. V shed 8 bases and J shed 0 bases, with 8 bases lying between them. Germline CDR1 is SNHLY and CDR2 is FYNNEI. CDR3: CASERDSGANVLTF. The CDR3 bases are TGTGCCAGCGAGAGGGACTCTGGGGCCAACGTCCTGACTTTC.

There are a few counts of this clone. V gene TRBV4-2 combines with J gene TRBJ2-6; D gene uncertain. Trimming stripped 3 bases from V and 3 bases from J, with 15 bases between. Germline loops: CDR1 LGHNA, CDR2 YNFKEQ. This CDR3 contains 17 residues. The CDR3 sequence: CASSHASLVGGANVLTF. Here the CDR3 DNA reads TGTGCCAGCAGCCACGCCTCGCTAGTCGGTGGGGCCAACGTCCTGACTTTC.

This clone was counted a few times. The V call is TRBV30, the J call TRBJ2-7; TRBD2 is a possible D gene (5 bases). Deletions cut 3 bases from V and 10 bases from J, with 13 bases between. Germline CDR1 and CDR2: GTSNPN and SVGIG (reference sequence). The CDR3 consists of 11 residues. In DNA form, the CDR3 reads TGTGCCTGGAGCCAAGCGGATGTTCAGTACTTC. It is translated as CAWSQADVQYF.

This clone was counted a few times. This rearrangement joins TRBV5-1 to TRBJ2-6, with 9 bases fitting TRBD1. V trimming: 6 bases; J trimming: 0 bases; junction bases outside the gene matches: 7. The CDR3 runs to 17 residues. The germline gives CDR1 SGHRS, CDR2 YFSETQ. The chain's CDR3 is CASKRTGDSSGANVLTF. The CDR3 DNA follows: TGCGCCAGCAAACGGACAGGGGACTCCTCTGGGGCCAACGTCCTGACTTTC.

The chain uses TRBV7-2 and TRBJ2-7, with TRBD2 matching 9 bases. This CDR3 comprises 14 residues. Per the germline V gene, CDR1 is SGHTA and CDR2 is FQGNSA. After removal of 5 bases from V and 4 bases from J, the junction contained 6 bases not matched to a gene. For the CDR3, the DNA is TGTGCCAGCAGCCGCGGACTAGCGCGTTACGAGCAGTACTTC. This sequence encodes CASSRGLARYEQYF.

The DNA of the CDR3 is TGTGCCAGCAGTTCTGGCGGGCAAAGCTCCTACGAGCAGTACTTC. It specifies CASSSGGQSSYEQYF. This rearrangement joins TRBV28 to TRBJ2-7; D is possibly TRBD2 (5 bases). V gave up 4 bases and J gave up 0 bases, with 13 bases separating them. There are 15 residues in the CDR3. Germline values: CDR1 MDHEN, CDR2 SYDVKM.

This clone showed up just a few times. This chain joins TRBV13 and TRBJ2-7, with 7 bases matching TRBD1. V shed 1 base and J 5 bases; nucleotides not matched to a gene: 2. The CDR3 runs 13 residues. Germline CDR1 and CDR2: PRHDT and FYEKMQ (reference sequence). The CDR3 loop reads CASSLDRGHEQYF. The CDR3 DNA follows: TGTGCCAGCAGCTTAGACAGGGGCCACGAGCAGTACTTC.

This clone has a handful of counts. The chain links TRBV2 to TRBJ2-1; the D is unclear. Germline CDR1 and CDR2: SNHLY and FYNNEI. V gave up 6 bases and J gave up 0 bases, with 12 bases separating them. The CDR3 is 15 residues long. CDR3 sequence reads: CASRYHFSSYNEQFF. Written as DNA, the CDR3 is TGTGCCAGCAGGTACCATTTTAGCTCCTACAATGAGCAGTTCTTC.

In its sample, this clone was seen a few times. The CDR3 coding sequence is TGTGCCAGCAGTGAAGAGCTAAGACTAGCCAAAAACATTCAGTACTTC. It specifies CASSEELRLAKNIQYF. This chain joins TRBV2 and TRBJ2-4; D unresolved. The CDR3 loop spans 16 amino acids. The V end lost 1 base, the J end lost 0 bases, and 10 bases lay between the germline ends. Germline CDR1 reads SNHLY; CDR2 reads FYNNEI.

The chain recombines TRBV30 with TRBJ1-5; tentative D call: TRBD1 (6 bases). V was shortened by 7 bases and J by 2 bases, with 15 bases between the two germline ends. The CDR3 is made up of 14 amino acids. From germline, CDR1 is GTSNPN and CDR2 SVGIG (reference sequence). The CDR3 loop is CALQGSGGNQPQHF. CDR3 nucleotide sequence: TGTGCCTTACAGGGATCTGGGGGCAATCAGCCCCAGCATTTT.

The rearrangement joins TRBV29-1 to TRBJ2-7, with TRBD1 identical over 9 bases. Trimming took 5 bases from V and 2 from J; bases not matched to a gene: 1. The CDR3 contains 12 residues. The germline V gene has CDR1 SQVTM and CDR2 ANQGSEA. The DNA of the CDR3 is TGCAGCGTTCGACAGGGGGCCTACGAGCAGTACTTC. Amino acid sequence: CSVRQGAYEQYF.

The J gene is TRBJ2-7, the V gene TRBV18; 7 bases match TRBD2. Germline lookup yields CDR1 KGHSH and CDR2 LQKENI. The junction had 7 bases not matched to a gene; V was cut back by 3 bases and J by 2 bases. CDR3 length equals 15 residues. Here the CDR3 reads CASSPPGLVTYEQYF. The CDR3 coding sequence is TGTGCCAGCTCACCTCCAGGACTAGTAACCTACGAGCAGTACTTC.

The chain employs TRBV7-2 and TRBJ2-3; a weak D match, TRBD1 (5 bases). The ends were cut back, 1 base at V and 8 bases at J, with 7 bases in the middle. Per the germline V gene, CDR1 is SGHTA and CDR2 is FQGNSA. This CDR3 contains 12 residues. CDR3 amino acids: CASSLDRGTQYF. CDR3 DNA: TGTGCCAGCAGCTTAGATAGGGGTACGCAGTATTTT.

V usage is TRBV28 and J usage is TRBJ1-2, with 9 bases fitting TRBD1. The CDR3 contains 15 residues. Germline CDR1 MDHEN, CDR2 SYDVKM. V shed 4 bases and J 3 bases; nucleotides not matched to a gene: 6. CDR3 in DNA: TGTGCCAGCAGTTCAACAGGGGGCGCCCACTATGGCTACACCTTC. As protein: CASSSTGGAHYGYTF.

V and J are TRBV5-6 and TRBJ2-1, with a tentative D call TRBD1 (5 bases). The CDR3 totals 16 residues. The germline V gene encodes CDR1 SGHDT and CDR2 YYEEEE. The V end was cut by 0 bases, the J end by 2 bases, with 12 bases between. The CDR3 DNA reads TGTGCCAGCAGCTTGGGGGCAGGGATTACCTACAATGAGCAGTTCTTC. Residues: CASSLGAGITYNEQFF.

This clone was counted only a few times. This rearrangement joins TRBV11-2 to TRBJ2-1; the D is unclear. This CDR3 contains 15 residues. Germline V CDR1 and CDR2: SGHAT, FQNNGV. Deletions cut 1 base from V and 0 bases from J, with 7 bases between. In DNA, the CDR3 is TGTGCCAGCAGCTTAGGTGCTAGCTCCTACAATGAGCAGTTCTTC. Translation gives CASSLGASSYNEQFF.

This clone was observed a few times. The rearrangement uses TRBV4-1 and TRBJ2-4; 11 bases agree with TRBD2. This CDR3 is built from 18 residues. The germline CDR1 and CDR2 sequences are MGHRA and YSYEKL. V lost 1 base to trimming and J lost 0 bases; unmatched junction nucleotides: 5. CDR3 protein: CASSQGGGTSGAKNIQYF. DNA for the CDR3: TGCGCCAGCAGCCAAGGAGGGGGGACTAGCGGAGCCAAAAACATTCAGTACTTC.

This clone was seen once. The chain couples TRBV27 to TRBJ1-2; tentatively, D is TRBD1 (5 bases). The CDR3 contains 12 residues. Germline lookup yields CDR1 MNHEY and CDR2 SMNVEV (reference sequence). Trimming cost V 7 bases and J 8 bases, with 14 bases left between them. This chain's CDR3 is CASTSGSRGYTF. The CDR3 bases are TGTGCCAGCACATCAGGGTCCAGAGGCTACACCTTC.